A selection of T cell receptor beta chains follows, all from one sample in a study of blood T cell repertoires in COVID-19. Method: immunoSEQ multiplex PCR; TCRdb's copy keeps in-frame clones and lacks some. The sample contains 77,000 or so clones, around two thirds of which appear only once. The sequenced material came from peripheral blood. The receptors here all came from a human donor with acute or convalescent COVID-19. The donor label of this sample is uncertain. CDR3s include the opening cysteine and the closing phenylalanine or tryptophan. D genes are given only for firm matches. Where a row states a size, it is once, few, many or the class of an expanded clone; other rows omit it.

v_gene: TRBV7-2; d_gene: .; abundance: .; j_gene: TRBJ1-6; CDR3nt: TGTGCCAGCAGCGTCGACACAGATAATTCACCCCTCCACTTT; CDR3aa: CASSVDTDNSPLHF
v_gene: TRBV5-1; d_gene: TRBD1; abundance: .; j_gene: TRBJ1-6; CDR3nt: TGCGCCAGCAGCTCGGGAGACAGGGGGCATTCACCCCTCCACTTT; CDR3aa: CASSSGDRGHSPLHF
v_gene: TRBV5-1; d_gene: .; abundance: few; j_gene: TRBJ2-3; CDR3nt: TGCGCCAGCAGCTTGGATTATCGACAGGGAGGAGATACGCAGTATTTT; CDR3aa: CASSLDYRQGGDTQYF
v_gene: TRBV5-1; d_gene: .; abundance: .; j_gene: TRBJ1-4; CDR3nt: TGCGCCAGCAGCACGGGTCGGGGTAATGAAAAACTGTTTTTT; CDR3aa: CASSTGRGNEKLFF
v_gene: TRBV7-2; d_gene: .; abundance: .; j_gene: TRBJ1-3; CDR3nt: TGTGCCAGCAGCTTAGGGAGCCCAGGGGCCCGTCCTGGAAACACCATATATTTT; CDR3aa: CASSLGSPGARPGNTIYF
v_gene: TRBV30; d_gene: .; abundance: .; j_gene: TRBJ2-1; CDR3nt: TGTGCCTTTGTACTAGGGAGGAATGAGCAGTTCTTC; CDR3aa: CAFVLGRNEQFF
v_gene: TRBV19; d_gene: TRBD1; abundance: .; j_gene: TRBJ1-6; CDR3nt: TGTGCCAGTATAGGTCCCCCGGACAGGGTGGTAGCCCTCCACTTT; CDR3aa: CASIGPPDRVVALHF
v_gene: TRBV19; d_gene: TRBD2; abundance: .; j_gene: TRBJ2-1; CDR3nt: TGTGCCAGTGGGGCGGGGGGACGATCGGGTGAGCAGTTCTTC; CDR3aa: CASGAGGRSGEQFF
v_gene: TRBV27; d_gene: .; abundance: .; j_gene: TRBJ1-6; CDR3nt: TGTGCCAGCAGACCTCCCCCTAATAATTCACCCCTCCACTTT; CDR3aa: CASRPPPNNSPLHF
v_gene: TRBV28; d_gene: TRBD1; abundance: .; j_gene: TRBJ1-4; CDR3nt: TGTGCCAGCAGTAGCACAGGGGTGGGTAATGAAAAACTGTTTTTT; CDR3aa: CASSSTGVGNEKLFF
v_gene: TRBV5-1; d_gene: .; abundance: .; j_gene: TRBJ2-5; CDR3nt: TGCGCCAGCAGCTTGGCAGGGACACCTACTATACAAGAGACCCAGTACTTC; CDR3aa: CASSLAGTPTIQETQYF
v_gene: TRBV4-1; d_gene: TRBD2; abundance: .; j_gene: TRBJ2-1; CDR3nt: TGCGCCAGCAGCCAAGTTAGCGGGAGCGGCAATGAGCAGTTCTTC; CDR3aa: CASSQVSGSGNEQFF
v_gene: TRBV5-5; d_gene: .; abundance: .; j_gene: TRBJ2-7; CDR3nt: TGTGCCAGCAGACACTGGGGCCGACCCTACGAGCAGTACTTC; CDR3aa: CASRHWGRPYEQYF
v_gene: TRBV6-1; d_gene: .; abundance: once; j_gene: TRBJ2-7; CDR3nt: TGTGCCAGCAGTGAAGCGCAACAGAGCTCCTACGAGCAGTACTTC; CDR3aa: CASSEAQQSSYEQYF
v_gene: TRBV2; d_gene: .; abundance: .; j_gene: TRBJ1-5; CDR3nt: TGTGCCAGCAGTGAAACCCAGGGGCATGGGCCCCAGCATTTT; CDR3aa: CASSETQGHGPQHF
v_gene: TRBV6-2/TRBV6-3; d_gene: TRBD1; abundance: .; j_gene: TRBJ2-7; CDR3nt: TGTGCCAGCAGTATACAGGGGGGCGAGCAGTACTTC; CDR3aa: CASSIQGGEQYF
v_gene: TRBV30; d_gene: .; abundance: once; j_gene: TRBJ2-4; CDR3nt: TGTGCCTGGAGGAATAGGGGGAGGGACATTCAGTACTTC; CDR3aa: CAWRNRGRDIQYF
v_gene: TRBV18; d_gene: TRBD1; abundance: few; j_gene: TRBJ2-1; CDR3nt: TGTGCCAGCTCACCAAAACAGGGGAGAAATGAGCAGTTCTTC; CDR3aa: CASSPKQGRNEQFF
v_gene: TRBV5-5; d_gene: TRBD2; abundance: .; j_gene: TRBJ2-1; CDR3nt: TGTGCCAGCAGCTTGACTTGGACTAGCGGCTCCTACAATGAGCAGTTCTTC; CDR3aa: CASSLTWTSGSYNEQFF
v_gene: TRBV19; d_gene: .; abundance: .; j_gene: TRBJ2-7; CDR3nt: TGTGCCAGTAGCACTTTCCCGGGTTACGAGCAGTACTTC; CDR3aa: CASSTFPGYEQYF
v_gene: TRBV27; d_gene: .; abundance: .; j_gene: TRBJ2-2; CDR3nt: TGTGCCAGCAGCTCCTGGGGGGGACACCGAAGAATTTTCACCGGGGAGCTGTTTTTT; CDR3aa: CASSSWGGHRRIFTGELFF
v_gene: TRBV2; d_gene: .; abundance: few; j_gene: TRBJ2-5; CDR3nt: TGTGCCAGCATCCCGTCGACAGGCGAGACCCAGTACTTC; CDR3aa: CASIPSTGETQYF
v_gene: TRBV4-3; d_gene: .; abundance: once; j_gene: TRBJ2-1; CDR3nt: TGCGCCAGCAGCTGGCAGGGTGGGAATGAGCAGTTCTTC; CDR3aa: CASSWQGGNEQFF
v_gene: TRBV28; d_gene: .; abundance: .; j_gene: TRBJ2-3; CDR3nt: TGTGCCAGCAGCTTGGATACGCAGTATTTT; CDR3aa: CASSLDTQYF
v_gene: TRBV20-1; d_gene: .; abundance: .; j_gene: TRBJ1-4; CDR3nt: TGCAGTGCTAGTGTCTCAGGGCTGGGAAAACTGTTTTTT; CDR3aa: CSASVSGLGKLFF
v_gene: TRBV6-5; d_gene: TRBD1; abundance: few; j_gene: TRBJ1-2; CDR3nt: TGTGCCAGCAGTAAAAACAGGGGGCAAGAAGGCTACACCTTC; CDR3aa: CASSKNRGQEGYTF
v_gene: TRBV5-6; d_gene: .; abundance: .; j_gene: TRBJ2-3; CDR3nt: TGTGCCAGCAGCTCCGCGGGGGCGGCGGGGTTCACAGATACGCAGTATTTT; CDR3aa: CASSSAGAAGFTDTQYF
v_gene: TRBV19; d_gene: .; abundance: .; j_gene: TRBJ2-2; CDR3nt: TGTGCCAGTATGGCGGGATTGAACACCGGGGAGCTGTTTTTT; CDR3aa: CASMAGLNTGELFF
v_gene: TRBV11-2; d_gene: .; abundance: .; j_gene: TRBJ1-2; CDR3nt: TGTGCCAGCAGCTTGGGGGGACCTCCGGGAGGCTACACCTTC; CDR3aa: CASSLGGPPGGYTF
v_gene: TRBV5-1; d_gene: .; abundance: medium-sized; j_gene: TRBJ1-1; CDR3nt: TGCGCCAGCAGCCCCGGACACGGCGATTCCTACACTGAAGCTTTCTTT; CDR3aa: CASSPGHGDSYTEAFF
v_gene: TRBV19; d_gene: .; abundance: .; j_gene: TRBJ2-1; CDR3nt: TGTGCCAGTAGTATCATAGCTAGCTTCAATGAGCAGTTCTTC; CDR3aa: CASSIIASFNEQFF
v_gene: TRBV7-8; d_gene: .; abundance: .; j_gene: TRBJ1-5; CDR3nt: TGTGCCAGCAGCGACGGGACTCAGCAGCCCCAGCATTTT; CDR3aa: CASSDGTQQPQHF
v_gene: TRBV4-3; d_gene: .; abundance: .; j_gene: TRBJ2-5; CDR3nt: TGCGCCAGCAGCCCCAGTGGGGGAGGAAGGGGCTCGGCCCAGTACTTC; CDR3aa: CASSPSGGGRGSAQYF
v_gene: TRBV24-1; d_gene: .; abundance: few; j_gene: TRBJ2-3; CDR3nt: TGTGCCACCAGTGTACACCGCACAGATACGCAGTATTTT; CDR3aa: CATSVHRTDTQYF
v_gene: TRBV2; d_gene: TRBD2; abundance: .; j_gene: TRBJ2-3; CDR3nt: TGTGCCAGCAGGGGGACTACTAGCACAGATACGCAGTATTTT; CDR3aa: CASRGTTSTDTQYF
v_gene: TRBV2; d_gene: .; abundance: few; j_gene: TRBJ2-5; CDR3nt: TGTGCCAGCACCGCAGGACGGGGAAGAGAGACCCAGTACTTC; CDR3aa: CASTAGRGRETQYF
v_gene: TRBV7-8; d_gene: .; abundance: .; j_gene: TRBJ1-4; CDR3nt: TGTGCCAGCAGCTTGAGCACCGTTGAAAAACTGTTTTTT; CDR3aa: CASSLSTVEKLFF
v_gene: TRBV6-1; d_gene: TRBD1; abundance: .; j_gene: TRBJ2-7; CDR3nt: TGTGCCAGCAGTGAGACGTGGGACAGCTCGACCTACGAGCAGTACTTC; CDR3aa: CASSETWDSSTYEQYF
v_gene: TRBV9; d_gene: .; abundance: .; j_gene: TRBJ2-1; CDR3nt: TGTGCCAGCAGCCGCAGGGTTACCTACAATGAGCAGTTCTTC; CDR3aa: CASSRRVTYNEQFF
v_gene: TRBV5-6; d_gene: .; abundance: .; j_gene: TRBJ1-6; CDR3nt: TGTGCCAGCAGCTTGGACAGGTCCAGGTCACCCCTCCACTTT; CDR3aa: CASSLDRSRSPLHF
v_gene: TRBV24-1; d_gene: .; abundance: .; j_gene: TRBJ2-3; CDR3nt: TGTGCCACCAGCTTGGGGGGAGCGGCAGATACGCAGTATTTT; CDR3aa: CATSLGGAADTQYF
v_gene: TRBV5-6; d_gene: TRBD1; abundance: .; j_gene: TRBJ1-2; CDR3nt: TGTGCCAGCAGCTCCCGACAGGGTCTTCGGAACTATGGCTACACCTTC; CDR3aa: CASSSRQGLRNYGYTF
v_gene: TRBV11-3; d_gene: TRBD2; abundance: few; j_gene: TRBJ2-1; CDR3nt: TGTGCCAGCAGCCCAGGAGCGGGAGTCGAAAATGAGCAGTTCTTC; CDR3aa: CASSPGAGVENEQFF
v_gene: TRBV10-1; d_gene: .; abundance: few; j_gene: TRBJ2-2; CDR3nt: TGCGCCAGCAGTCCCACACGGACAGTCCTGAACACCGGGGAGCTGTTTTTT; CDR3aa: CASSPTRTVLNTGELFF
v_gene: TRBV5-4; d_gene: .; abundance: .; j_gene: TRBJ2-3; CDR3nt: TGTGCCAGCAGCCGATCGCGGGGAACAGATACGCAGTATTTT; CDR3aa: CASSRSRGTDTQYF
v_gene: TRBV30; d_gene: TRBD2; abundance: once; j_gene: TRBJ2-7; CDR3nt: TGTGCCTGGCGACTAGCGGGACTACCCACGCAGTACTTC; CDR3aa: CAWRLAGLPTQYF
v_gene: TRBV7-7; d_gene: .; abundance: .; j_gene: TRBJ2-3; CDR3nt: TGTGCCAGCAGCTTAGGAGCCTCTAGCACAGATACGCAGTATTTT; CDR3aa: CASSLGASSTDTQYF
v_gene: TRBV3-1/TRBV3-2; d_gene: .; abundance: .; j_gene: TRBJ2-2; CDR3nt: TGTGCCAGCAGCCAGAGGCGCACCGGGGAGCTGTTTTTT; CDR3aa: CASSQRRTGELFF
v_gene: TRBV7-9; d_gene: .; abundance: .; j_gene: TRBJ2-1; CDR3nt: TGTGCCAGCAGGGGTCTAGCGCCTCATGAGCAGTTCTTC; CDR3aa: CASRGLAPHEQFF
v_gene: TRBV12-5; d_gene: .; abundance: .; j_gene: TRBJ2-5; CDR3nt: TGTGCTAGTGGAGCAGGGGAGACCCAGTACTTC; CDR3aa: CASGAGETQYF
v_gene: TRBV2; d_gene: .; abundance: .; j_gene: TRBJ1-6; CDR3nt: TGTGCCAGCAGCGGGAGAGTAGTAAATTCACCCCTCCACTTT; CDR3aa: CASSGRVVNSPLHF
v_gene: TRBV2; d_gene: TRBD1; abundance: .; j_gene: TRBJ1-2; CDR3nt: TGTGCCAGCAGTAGCCCCCCGCGTTCGACCGGGACAGGATATGGCTACACCTTC; CDR3aa: CASSSPPRSTGTGYGYTF